This TCR beta chain is drawn from a study of cytomegalovirus exposure and HLA in healthy donors. Overall study: Out of 398 genotyped donors, about 76% belonged to the Caucasian-associated ancestry cluster. Whole-study results and caveats: Exclusion as indistinguishable affected some V segments, including TRBV6-2 and TRBV6-3.

The CDR3 covers 15 residues. V shed 5 bases and J 2 bases; nucleotides not matched to a gene: 6. Germline V gene sequence: CDR1 SGHDN, CDR2 FVKESK. With respect to this clone: Its antigen is still unknown.

PCR amplification relied on 60 Vbeta primers (plus 13 Jbeta primers). Assay: immunoSEQ multiplex PCR; the TCRdb copy retains only in-frame clones and omits some. This sample has more than 95,000 clones, with 79% found just once. V and J are TRBV14 and TRBJ1-1; 9 bases align to TRBD1. Sequencing used PBMCs. This TCR came from a man aged 45-65 years in good health and CMV-seropositive. The CDR3: CASSLRTGANTEAFF. The CDR3, as DNA: TGTGCCAGCAGCTTGCGGACAGGGGCTAACACTGAAGCTTTCTTT.